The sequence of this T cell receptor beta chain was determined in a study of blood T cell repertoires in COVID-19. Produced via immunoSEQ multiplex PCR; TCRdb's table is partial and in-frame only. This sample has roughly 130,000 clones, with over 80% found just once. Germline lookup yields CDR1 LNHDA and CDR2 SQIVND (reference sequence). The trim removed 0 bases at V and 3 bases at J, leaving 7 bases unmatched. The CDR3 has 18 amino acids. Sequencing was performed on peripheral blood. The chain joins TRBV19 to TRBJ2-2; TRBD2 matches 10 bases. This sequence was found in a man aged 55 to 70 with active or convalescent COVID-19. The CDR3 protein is CASSIDLSSGRDTGELFF. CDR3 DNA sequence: TGTGCCAGTAGTATAGATCTATCCAGCGGGAGGGACACCGGGGAGCTGTTTTTT.